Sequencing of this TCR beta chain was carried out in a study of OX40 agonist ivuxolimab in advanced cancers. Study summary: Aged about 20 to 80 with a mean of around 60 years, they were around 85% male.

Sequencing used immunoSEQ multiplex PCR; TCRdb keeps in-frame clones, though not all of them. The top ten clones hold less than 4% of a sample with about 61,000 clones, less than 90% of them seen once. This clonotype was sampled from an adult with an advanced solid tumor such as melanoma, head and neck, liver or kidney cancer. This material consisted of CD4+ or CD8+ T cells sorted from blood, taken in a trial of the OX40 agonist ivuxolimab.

CDR3 amino acids: CASSPLDRGLNTEAFF. For the CDR3, the DNA is TGTGCCAGTAGTCCTCTGGACAGGGGGCTTAACACTGAAGCTTTCTTT. The chain links TRBV19 to TRBJ1-1, with 11 bases aligning to TRBD1. The V gene's germline CDR1 is LNHDA and CDR2 SQIVND (reference sequence). CDR3 length: 16 residues. J gave up 2 bases and V 5 bases, and 7 bases lay outside the gene matches.